Following are 22 T cell receptor beta chains from one sample sequenced in a study of blood T cell repertoires in COVID-19 (TCRdb year 2020). The receptor library was made with the immunoSEQ multiplex PCR assay. Drawn from immuneACCESS, this table holds only the in-frame rearrangements with V and J called that TCRdb kept. Clones are partly lost; checked studies trace under half to an unresolved V gene and leave the rest unexplained. Within this sample are around 170,000 clones, with over 75% of them counted one time only. Over 10% of the sample comes from the top ten. Sequencing was done on a sample of peripheral blood. The receptors were gathered from a man between 65 and 85 years old who had recovered from COVID-19.

The rearrangement uses TRBV5-4 and TRBJ2-2; 9 nucleotides align to TRBD1. CDR1 is SGHNT and CDR2 is YYREEE in the germline V gene (reference sequence). The CDR3 consists of 19 residues. V was clipped by 4 bases and J by 3 bases; unmatched bases: 16. CDR3 DNA sequence: TGTGCCAGCAGCCAACCGGGACAGGGTGTAGGTCTTTACACCGGGGAGCTGTTTTTT. Residues: CASSQPGQGVGLYTGELFF.

The rearrangement joins TRBV5-1 to TRBJ2-7, with a possible D match to TRBD2 (5 bases). V shed 4 bases and J shed 0 bases, with 17 bases lying between them. The CDR3 extends over 16 amino acids. Germline V gene sequence: CDR1 SGHRS, CDR2 YFSETQ. The CDR3 reads CASSVGGAARSYEQYF. DNA for the CDR3: TGCGCCAGCAGCGTCGGAGGAGCGGCCCGCTCCTACGAGCAGTACTTC. The complete variable domain, with remaining parts taken from reference TRBV5-1 and TRBJ2-7, reads KAGVTQTPRYLIKTRGQQVTLSCSPISGHRSVSWYQQTPGQGLQFLFEYFSETQRNKGNFPGRFSGRQFSNSRSEMNVSTLELGDSALYLCASSVGGAARSYEQYFGPGTRLTVT.

The chain couples TRBV11-1 to TRBJ1-1; 7 bases are a match to TRBD1. From germline, CDR1 is SGHAT and CDR2 FQDESV (reference sequence). The CDR3 length is 14 residues. V was pared by 4 bases and J by 1 base, with 3 bases of the junction left unmatched. As DNA, the CDR3 is TGTGCCAGCAGCTCGCAGGGGGGGAACACTGAAGCTTTCTTT. As protein: CASSSQGGNTEAFF.

The chain recombines TRBV29-1 with TRBJ2-4; D gene unclear. The CDR3 consists of 13 residues. V lost 7 bases to trimming and J lost 0 bases, with 10 bases between them. Germline CDR1 and CDR2: SQVTM and ANQGSEA. In DNA form, the CDR3 reads TGCAGCGGCCTGACTGTAGCCAAAAACATTCAGTACTTC. Protein product: CSGLTVAKNIQYF.

J is TRBJ2-3 and V is TRBV19; 10 bases fit TRBD1. V shed 5 bases, J shed 6 bases, and the junction held 5 bases outside the gene matches. Germline V CDR1 and CDR2: LNHDA, SQIVND (reference sequence). This CDR3 is built from 14 residues. The CDR3 DNA follows: TGTGCCAGTAGTTATGGGACAGGGGTGGATACGCAGTATTTT. The encoded protein is CASSYGTGVDTQYF.

The chain uses TRBV5-4 and TRBJ1-2; 7 bases fit TRBD1. This CDR3 contains 15 residues. Per the germline V gene, CDR1 is SGHNT and CDR2 is YYREEE (reference sequence). After removal of 4 bases from V and 1 base from J, the junction contained 7 bases not matched to a gene. The CDR3 DNA reads TGTGCCAGCAGCCTACAGGGGAGTAGTAACTATGGCTACACCTTC. It encodes CASSLQGSSNYGYTF.

This sequence joins TRBV10-3 and TRBJ1-3, with 9 bases lining up with TRBD1. Trimming removed 10 bases from V and 0 bases from J; junction bases left unmatched: 13. The germline V gene has CDR1 ENHRY and CDR2 SYGVKD. The CDR3 is 17 amino acids. DNA for the CDR3: TGTGCCACGCAAGGGTTCGGACAGGGGTTCTCTGGAAACACCATATATTTT. Encoded protein: CATQGFGQGFSGNTIYF.

This clone came up a few times. The J gene is TRBJ1-2, the V gene TRBV11-2, with D perhaps matching TRBD1 (6 bases). CDR1 is SGHAT and CDR2 is FQNNGV in the germline V gene. The germline V and J ends were trimmed by 0 bases and 1 base, with 24 bases remaining between them. The CDR3 covers 20 residues. The CDR3 bases are TGTGCCAGCAGCTTAGACGGATCAAGGATGGGAGGGGGACTTAACTATGGCTACACCTTC. It translates to CASSLDGSRMGGGLNYGYTF.

The J gene is TRBJ2-1, the V gene TRBV2, with D tentatively TRBD2 (6 bases). Germline CDR1 is SNHLY and CDR2 is FYNNEI. The CDR3 is 15 residues long. The V and J ends lost 3 bases and 4 bases respectively, with 13 bases between them. The CDR3 sequence: CASSDSRLEYNEQFF. The CDR3 bases are TGTGCCAGCAGTGATTCCCGACTAGAGTACAATGAGCAGTTCTTC.

The chain recombines TRBV10-3 with TRBJ1-1, with no clear D. The length of the CDR3 is 12 residues. V shed 6 bases and J shed 0 bases, with 5 bases lying between them. Germline lookup yields CDR1 ENHRY and CDR2 SYGVKD. DNA for the CDR3: TGTGCCATCAGCCAGATGAACACTGAAGCTTTCTTT. Protein: CAISQMNTEAFF.

V and J are TRBV7-9 and TRBJ1-6; D is perhaps TRBD1 (6 bases). The CDR3 has 14 amino acids. Trimming left V 5 bases short and J 5 bases short, with 10 bases between. The germline gives CDR1 SEHNR, CDR2 FQNEAQ (reference sequence). The DNA for the CDR3 is TGTGCCAGCAGCAACAGGGATCATAATTCACCCCTCCACTTT. This encodes CASSNRDHNSPLHF.

This sequence joins TRBV10-1 and TRBJ2-7; D gene ambiguous. V was cut by 3 bases and J by 0 bases, with 6 bases left in between. This CDR3 is built from 13 residues. CDR1 and CDR2 (germline): WNHNN, SYGVQD (reference sequence). The CDR3 DNA is TGCGCCAGCAGTGACTCTAACTCCTACGAGCAGTACTTC. Protein sequence: CASSDSNSYEQYF.

CDR3 in amino acids: CASSLGPGTGVNRQGTEAFF. Here the CDR3 DNA reads TGTGCCAGCAGCTTAGGCCCAGGGACAGGGGTAAACCGTCAGGGGACTGAAGCTTTCTTT. V gene TRBV13 combines with J gene TRBJ1-1; 10 bases line up with TRBD1. The CDR3 totals 20 residues. CDR1 and CDR2 (germline): PRHDT, FYEKMQ (reference sequence). The trim removed 0 bases at V and 5 bases at J, leaving 18 bases unmatched.

This chain connects TRBV6-6 to TRBJ2-5, with D tentatively TRBD2 (5 bases). V was shortened by 6 bases and J by 1 base, with 9 bases between the two germline ends. The CDR3 is made up of 13 amino acids. Germline V gene data show CDR1 as MNHNY and CDR2 as SVGAGI (reference sequence). As DNA, the CDR3 is TGTGCCAGCAGACCGAGCGGCCAAGAGACCCAGTACTTC. Amino acid sequence: CASRPSGQETQYF.

This rearrangement joins TRBV7-9 to TRBJ2-7; tentative D call: TRBD1 (6 bases). The V end lost 1 base, the J end lost 0 bases, and 10 bases lay between the germline ends. CDR1 and CDR2 from the germline V gene are SEHNR and FQNEAQ (reference sequence). The length of the CDR3 is 15 residues. The CDR3 DNA follows: TGTGCCAGCAGCTTAGTGCAGGGGAGCTCCTACGAGCAGTACTTC. Translating gives CASSLVQGSSYEQYF.

This chain connects TRBV9 to TRBJ2-7, with 13 positions matching TRBD2. V dropped 0 bases and J dropped 3; count of bases not matched to a gene: 3. Per the germline V gene, CDR1 is SGDLS and CDR2 is YYNGEE. The CDR3 extends over 16 amino acids. CDR3 DNA: TGTGCCAGCAGCGTAGGGGGGACTAGCGGGAACTACGAGCAGTACTTC. Protein: CASSVGGTSGNYEQYF.

CDR3 region: CASSYSIYSSYEQYF. The CDR3 region has the DNA TGTGCCAGCAGTTACTCGATCTACAGCTCCTACGAGCAGTACTTC. The V and J genes are TRBV6-6 and TRBJ2-7; D not certain. Germline V gene data show CDR1 as MNHNY and CDR2 as SVGAGI (reference sequence). V lost 0 bases, J lost 0 bases, and 9 bases lay in between. This CDR3 spans 15 amino acids.

This chain connects TRBV7-9 to TRBJ1-2; 7 bases map to TRBD1. Looked up from germline, CDR1 is SEHNR and CDR2 is FQNEAQ (reference sequence). After removal of 5 bases from V and 4 bases from J, the junction contained 7 bases not matched to a gene. This CDR3 is 14 amino acids long. CDR3 DNA: TGTGCCAGCAGCCGGACAGGACCTGCCTATGGCTACACCTTC. The encoded protein is CASSRTGPAYGYTF.

A note on this clone: This CDR3 is also generated by other DNA sequences in the sample. The chain is built from TRBV5-1 and TRBJ1-4, with 7 bases lining up with TRBD1. The CDR3 length is 14 residues. Germline V gene lookup returns CDR1 SGHRS and CDR2 YFSETQ. V dropped 0 bases and J dropped 4; count of bases not matched to a gene: 0. Written as DNA, the CDR3 is TGCGCCAGCAGCTTGGGGGACAGTAATGAAAAACTGTTTTTT. It codes for CASSLGDSNEKLFF.

This chain joins TRBV6-2 or TRBV6-3 and TRBJ2-7; D may be TRBD2 (5 bases). V was cut by 2 bases and J by 6 bases, with 8 bases left in between. From germline, CDR1 is MNHEY and CDR2 SVGEGT. This CDR3 region has 12 residues. The CDR3 region is CASSYPRGEQYF. CDR3 DNA sequence: TGTGCCAGCAGTTACCCTCGGGGCGAGCAGTACTTC.

V gene TRBV12-3 or TRBV12-4 combines with J gene TRBJ2-3; D might be TRBD2 (6 bases). This CDR3 comprises 12 residues. V lost 2 bases and J lost 7, with 7 bases in between. CDR3 region: CASSLRGNTQYF. The CDR3 coding sequence is TGTGCCAGCAGTTTACGGGGGAATACGCAGTATTTT.

This clone was observed a few times. J is TRBJ2-7 and V is TRBV27, with TRBD2 matching over 13 bases. Germline CDR1 and CDR2: MNHEY and SMNVEV (reference sequence). This CDR3 is built from 14 residues. V dropped 2 bases and J dropped 6; count of bases not matched to a gene: 1. In DNA form, the CDR3 reads TGTGCCAGCAGTTTAAGACTAGCGGGAGGCGAGCAGTACTTC. Amino acids: CASSLRLAGGEQYF.